These T cell receptor beta chains were read from a single sample in a study of cytomegalovirus exposure and HLA in healthy donors. Sequenced by immunoSEQ multiplex PCR; TCRdb stores in-frame clones only, minus some. The table has roughly 110,000 clones, about 74% seen once. Source material: PBMCs. These TCRs come from a woman aged 40 to 55 in good health and CMV-seropositive. Both conserved end residues are trimmed from each CDR3. Fields, in order: clone size, V gene, J gene, CDR3 length, CDR3 protein. A clone size is listed for some rows: how often the clone was seen (once, few, many), or a class if it is expanded.

NA,TRBV18,TRBJ2-5,12,ASSPQRSQETQY
NA,TRBV5-1,TRBJ2-7,11,ASSPGDSFEQY
few,TRBV9,TRBJ1-6,15,ASSVGQVVSYNSPLH
NA,TRBV6-1,TRBJ2-5,13,ASSGVDEGAETQY
once,TRBV14,TRBJ2-1,11,ASSYTMRDEQF
NA,TRBV9,TRBJ1-6,14,ASSLQGGSYNSPLH
NA,TRBV7-3,TRBJ2-5,13,ASSTNGQFQETQY
NA,TRBV10-3,TRBJ1-4,12,ATQGGGVGEKLF
NA,TRBV11-2,TRBJ1-1,13,ASRFKGQLNTEAF
NA,TRBV15,TRBJ2-5,12,ATSRAGGEETQY
NA,TRBV4-3,TRBJ1-6,15,ASSHAPGQGAGSPLH
NA,TRBV7-2,TRBJ1-1,15,ASSLWGQGGRLTEAF
once,TRBV2,TRBJ1-1,12,ASNTGQGNTEAF
NA,TRBV27,TRBJ2-7,11,ASSFWASYEQY
once,TRBV6-6,TRBJ1-2,10,ASSYGSYGYT
few,TRBV10-3,TRBJ1-3,15,AISERGGPYSGNTIY
NA,TRBV27,TRBJ2-7,12,ASSLLGQTYEQY
NA,TRBV2,TRBJ2-2,13,ASSTGTGPPWELF
NA,TRBV2,TRBJ2-2,13,ASSLLAGSIGELF
NA,TRBV4-1,TRBJ2-7,12,ASSQNRRVDEQY
NA,TRBV10-2,TRBJ1-1,11,ASSETGNTEAF
NA,TRBV30,TRBJ1-4,11,AWSGTGMRKLF
NA,TRBV6-5,TRBJ1-2,12,ASRESTGYYGYT
once,TRBV13,TRBJ2-7,13,ASSFRDRVLSEQY
NA,TRBV2,TRBJ1-1,12,ASREQTMNTEAF
NA,TRBV10-3,TRBJ1-5,11,AISQGNGQPQH
NA,TRBV4-1,TRBJ1-2,14,ASSQGPQGQYYGYT
NA,TRBV5-4,TRBJ1-2,12,ASSLGGSQGGYT
few,TRBV14,TRBJ1-1,13,ASSQTTGVNTEAF
NA,TRBV10-3,TRBJ1-1,12,AISKDRGNTEAF
NA,TRBV5-1,TRBJ2-2,15,ASSWGTGGSNTGELF
NA,TRBV29-1,TRBJ2-7,11,SVEDPTGLEQY
few,TRBV7-9,TRBJ1-1,13,ASSPRGYMNTEAF
NA,TRBV18,TRBJ2-2,13,ASSPGQSKAGELF
NA,TRBV6-6,TRBJ2-3,12,ASSYGRGADTQY
few,TRBV7-6,TRBJ1-5,12,ASSLDGGFEPQH
NA,TRBV7-7,TRBJ2-5,12,ASSLETVSETQY
NA,TRBV30,TRBJ1-6,12,AWGDRGYNSPLH
NA,TRBV6-6,TRBJ2-1,11,ASTGGGLNEQF
NA,TRBV6-5,TRBJ1-2,12,ASRTGRSNYGYT
few,TRBV4-1,TRBJ2-3,15,ASSQERWTESTDTQY
NA,TRBV6-5,TRBJ1-4,10,ASRKGGEKLF
NA,TRBV27,TRBJ2-7,12,ASSSLGGTYEQY
once,TRBV7-6,TRBJ1-5,14,ASSLGQGLSNQPQH
NA,TRBV5-4,TRBJ1-3,13,ASSLATSSGNTIY
NA,TRBV29-1,TRBJ1-4,13,SGLRWGQEGEKLF
NA,TRBV6-5,TRBJ1-5,12,ASSSGQGNQPQH
NA,TRBV2,TRBJ1-1,14,ASRDDRGLGDTEAF